This is a list of T cell receptor beta chains from one sample in a study of cytotoxic CD8 clonotypes in ibrutinib-treated CLL. The data were produced by immunoSEQ multiplex PCR, yet TCRdb's version contains in-frame clones alone and is incomplete. The sample lists approximately 200,000 clones; over 55% were seen once. The sample in question was PBMCs, obtained after 24 months of ibrutinib treatment. The receptors originated from a human donor with chronic lymphocytic leukemia. CDR3s include the opening cysteine and the closing phenylalanine or tryptophan. Fields, in order: CDR3 length, D gene, V gene, clone size, J gene, CDR3 protein, CDR3 DNA. The D gene is left open where the match is weak. Clone size, where shown, is once, few, many, or a class for clones that have expanded.

15	NA	TRBV27	NA	TRBJ1-5	CASSPLGSPNQPQHF	TGTGCCAGCAGCCCTTTGGGGTCCCCGAATCAGCCCCAGCATTTT
16	NA	TRBV28	NA	TRBJ1-3	CASSLGHRISGNTIYF	TGTGCCAGCAGTTTAGGGCACCGGATCTCTGGAAACACCATATATTTT
15	NA	TRBV19	NA	TRBJ1-3	CASSIIQGSGNTIYF	TGTGCCAGTAGTATAATCCAGGGCTCTGGAAACACCATATATTTT
15	TRBD1	TRBV28	few	TRBJ2-2	CASRTGQGAVGELFF	TGTGCCAGCAGAACGGGACAGGGGGCTGTCGGGGAGCTGTTTTTT
12	NA	TRBV13	NA	TRBJ2-1	CASSQKHNEQFF	TGTGCCAGCAGCCAAAAGCACAATGAGCAGTTCTTC
14	NA	TRBV9	NA	TRBJ2-3	CASSGSPQADTQYF	TGTGCCAGCAGCGGTAGCCCCCAGGCAGATACGCAGTATTTT
14	NA	TRBV6-5	once	TRBJ2-3	CASSYDRKTDTQYF	TGTGCCAGCAGTTACGACAGGAAAACAGATACGCAGTATTTT
16	NA	TRBV9	NA	TRBJ2-2	CASSVGGHTNTGELFF	TGTGCCAGCAGCGTGGGTGGACACACGAACACCGGGGAGCTGTTTTTT
12	NA	TRBV5-6	few	TRBJ2-7	CASSEQTYEQYF	TGTGCCAGCAGCGAGCAAACCTACGAGCAGTACTTC
16	TRBD2	TRBV2	NA	TRBJ2-1	CASSESSGSPRNEQFF	TGTGCCAGCAGCGAATCTAGCGGGAGTCCCAGGAATGAGCAGTTCTTC
14	NA	TRBV7-8	NA	TRBJ2-1	CASSSGGDRVLQFF	TGTGCCAGCAGCTCGGGGGGTGACAGGGTTCTGCAGTTCTTC
13	NA	TRBV5-6	NA	TRBJ1-1	CASSLPGRSEAFF	TGTGCCAGCAGTCTGCCGGGGAGGTCTGAAGCTTTCTTT
14	TRBD2	TRBV6-5	NA	TRBJ2-7	CASSWEREGYEQYF	TGTGCCAGCAGTTGGGAGCGGGAGGGCTACGAGCAGTACTTC
11	NA	TRBV11-3	NA	TRBJ2-3	CASSSGPTQYF	TGTGCCAGCAGCTCGGGACCCACGCAGTATTTT
15	NA	TRBV6-6	NA	TRBJ2-7	CASSSHETDFSEQYF	TGTGCCAGCAGTTCCCATGAAACGGATTTCTCAGAGCAGTACTTC
13	NA	TRBV7-2	NA	TRBJ2-5	CASSLRLQETQYF	TGTGCCAGCAGCTTAAGACTCCAAGAGACCCAGTACTTC
15	TRBD1	TRBV6-5	NA	TRBJ2-7	CASSLPGTGGSEQYF	TGTGCCAGCAGTCTTCCCGGGACAGGGGGCAGCGAGCAGTACTTC
14	NA	TRBV18	NA	TRBJ1-2	CASSPTPENYGYTF	TGTGCCAGCTCACCGACGCCGGAAAACTATGGCTACACCTTC
14	NA	TRBV28	NA	TRBJ1-1	CASSPAMGYTEAFF	TGTGCCAGCAGCCCAGCGATGGGGTACACTGAAGCTTTCTTT
15	TRBD2	TRBV13	NA	TRBJ2-1	CASSIGTSIYNEQFF	TGTGCCAGCAGCATCGGGACTAGCATCTACAATGAGCAGTTCTTC
14	TRBD1	TRBV2	NA	TRBJ2-7	CASGETGGHYEQYF	TGTGCCAGCGGGGAGACAGGGGGTCACTACGAGCAGTACTTC
14	NA	TRBV6-6	NA	TRBJ2-2	CASSSLLNTGELFF	TGTGCCAGCAGCTCGCTTTTGAACACCGGGGAGCTGTTTTTT
15	NA	TRBV18	NA	TRBJ2-5	CASSPRSAVVETQYF	TGTGCCAGCTCACCACGTTCCGCAGTCGTAGAGACCCAGTACTTC
13	TRBD1	TRBV6-1	few	TRBJ1-1	CASSGTGAREAFF	TGTGCCAGCAGTGGCACAGGGGCGAGGGAAGCTTTCTTT
13	TRBD1	TRBV15	NA	TRBJ1-2	CATSRGQGEGYTF	TGTGCCACCAGCAGGGGACAGGGAGAAGGCTACACCTTC
15	TRBD2	TRBV7-2	NA	TRBJ2-7	CASSLVAGVDNEQYF	TGTGCCAGCAGCTTAGTTGCGGGAGTAGATAACGAGCAGTACTTC
14	NA	TRBV28	NA	TRBJ2-5	CASSLFGSAETQYF	TGTGCCAGCAGTTTATTTGGTAGCGCTGAGACCCAGTACTTC
15	NA	TRBV19	NA	TRBJ2-5	CASSIDLEGWETQYF	TGTGCCAGTAGTATAGATCTGGAGGGATGGGAGACCCAGTACTTC
13	NA	TRBV7-9	NA	TRBJ2-7	CASSRENSYEQYF	TGTGCCAGCAGCAGGGAAAACTCCTACGAGCAGTACTTC
13	NA	TRBV10-3	NA	TRBJ1-2	CAIRKTGDYGYTF	TGTGCCATCAGAAAGACAGGCGACTATGGCTACACCTTC
15	NA	TRBV5-6	NA	TRBJ2-3	CASNPSTQGPDTQYF	TGTGCCAGCAATCCGTCCACCCAAGGACCAGATACGCAGTATTTT
15	TRBD2	TRBV15	NA	TRBJ2-7	CATSREGLAGYEQYF	TGTGCCACCAGCAGAGAAGGACTAGCGGGCTACGAGCAGTACTTC
15	NA	TRBV19	NA	TRBJ1-5	CASRLQILSNQPQHF	TGTGCCAGTAGACTACAGATTCTCAGCAATCAGCCCCAGCATTTT
16	TRBD2	TRBV6-1	NA	TRBJ2-2	CASSEASTSVTGELFF	TGTGCCAGCAGTGAAGCGTCAACTAGCGTAACCGGGGAGCTGTTTTTT
14	NA	TRBV4-1	NA	TRBJ2-5	CASSLTGSVETQYF	TGCGCCAGCAGCCTAACAGGGTCGGTGGAGACCCAGTACTTC
14	TRBD1	TRBV28	NA	TRBJ1-2	CASSRGQANYGYTF	TGTGCCAGCAGTCGGGGACAGGCAAACTATGGCTACACCTTC